The 8 T cell receptor beta chains below come from one sample, sequenced in a study of T cell responses to AZD1222 COVID-19 vaccine. TCRdb's table, derived via immunoSEQ multiplex PCR, lists solely in-frame clones and lacks some. Here the sample spans 180,000 or so clones, 80% to 95% being singletons. Specimen: peripheral blood, collected 28 days after the second AZD1222 dose. These receptors were taken from an adult who received the AZD1222 COVID-19 vaccine.

This chain joins TRBV5-1 and TRBJ1-6; 8 bases are shared with TRBD1. Trimming removed 0 bases from V and 8 bases from J; junction bases left unmatched: 4. This CDR3 region has 15 residues. The V gene's germline CDR1 is SGHRS and CDR2 YFSETQ. CDR3 DNA sequence: TGCGCCAGCAGCTTGGGGACAGGGTTCGATTCACCCCTCCACTTT. Translating it yields CASSLGTGFDSPLHF. Full variable domain (remainder filled in from reference TRBV5-1 and TRBJ1-6): KAGVTQTPRYLIKTRGQQVTLSCSPISGHRSVSWYQQTPGQGLQFLFEYFSETQRNKGNFPGRFSGRQFSNSRSEMNVSTLELGDSALYLCASSLGTGFDSPLHFGNGTRLTVT.

The chain joins TRBV12-5 to TRBJ2-2; tentatively, D is TRBD1 (6 bases). V gave up 4 bases and J gave up 5 bases, with 14 bases separating them. This CDR3 is 15 amino acids long. Looked up from germline, CDR1 is LGHNT and CDR2 is FRNRAP. CDR3 sequence (DNA): TGTGCTAGTGGTTCCTTACAGGGATTGACCGGGGAGCTGTTTTTT. Amino acid sequence: CASGSLQGLTGELFF.

The chain recombines TRBV9 with TRBJ1-1; D not certain. The CDR3 covers 13 residues. The V and J ends lost 2 bases and 1 base respectively, with 6 bases between them. The germline CDR1 and CDR2 sequences are SGDLS and YYNGEE. This CDR3 reads CASSVESNTEAFF. The DNA for the CDR3 is TGTGCCAGCAGCGTCGAATCGAACACTGAAGCTTTCTTT.

In its sample, this clone was seen once. This chain joins TRBV3-1 (or the pseudogene TRBV3-2) and TRBJ2-2, with D maybe TRBD2 (7 bases). Deletions cut 4 bases from V and 0 bases from J, with 15 bases between. Germline V lookup: CDR1 LGHDT, CDR2 YNNKEL (reference sequence). This CDR3 region has 17 residues. The CDR3 region has the DNA TGTGCCAGCAGCCCCAAATGGCGGGGGCCGAACACCGGGGAGCTGTTTTTT. Amino acid sequence: CASSPKWRGPNTGELFF.

The chain uses TRBV3-1 (or the pseudogene TRBV3-2) and TRBJ2-1; possibly TRBD2 for D (6 bases). Trimming took 4 bases from V and 2 from J, leaving 12 bases between them. The CDR3 loop spans 15 amino acids. Germline V gene sequence: CDR1 LGHDT, CDR2 YNNKEL (reference sequence). This CDR3 reads CASSPPGRPYNEQFF. The CDR3 DNA reads as TGTGCCAGCAGCCCCCCGGGGAGGCCCTACAATGAGCAGTTCTTC.

The CDR3 DNA reads as TGCGCCAGCAGCTTGGGGGGCCCCAACACTGAAGCTTTCTTT. Translated: CASSLGGPNTEAFF. The chain employs TRBV5-1 and TRBJ1-1; a weak D match, TRBD1 (5 bases). The CDR3 totals 14 residues. Germline V gene sequence: CDR1 SGHRS, CDR2 YFSETQ. V lost 0 bases to trimming and J lost 2 bases, with 8 bases between them.

In DNA, the CDR3 is TGTGCCAGCAGCAACCGACAGGGAGAAGAGACCCAGTACTTC. Its protein product is CASSNRQGEETQYF. The gene calls are TRBV6-5 and TRBJ2-5, with 7 bases identical to TRBD1. Unmatched junction bases numbered 7, after V lost 6 bases and J lost 3 bases. The germline gives CDR1 MNHEY, CDR2 SVGAGI. This CDR3 has 14 amino acids.

This clone has more than one count but fewer than ten. The rearrangement links TRBV28 to TRBJ1-6; D is undetermined. The germline gives CDR1 MDHEN, CDR2 SYDVKM. The CDR3 consists of 15 residues. V was trimmed by 5 bases and J by 10 bases, leaving 18 bases between them. The CDR3 sequence: CASSLPTPRNSPLHF. CDR3 DNA sequence: TGTGCCAGCAGTCTCCCGACCCCGAGGAACTCACCCCTCCACTTT.